Shown below are 17 T cell receptor beta chains from a single sample sequenced in a study of T-cell memory formation after mild COVID-19. One entry per CDR3 protein results from TCRdb running MiXCR on the 5' RACE reads. This table has hundreds of thousands of distinct CDR3 sequences, roughly 18% appearing once. Source material: PBMCs or a T cell subset sorted from them (not recorded which). The source of these receptors is a man younger than 35 who had mild COVID-19 (a few samples of this study predate the infection). Cell type and time point are not known.

This clonotype occurred many times. For the CDR3, the DNA is TGTGCCAGCAGTTTATACAAGAACACTGAAGCTTTCTTT. Encoded protein: CASSLYKNTEAFF. The rearrangement links TRBV28 to TRBJ1-1, with unresolved D. Germline-derived CDR1 and CDR2 are MDHEN and SYDVKM. The V end lost 1 base, the J end lost 1 base, and 4 bases lay between the germline ends. The CDR3 totals 13 residues.

This clonotype was seen a handful of times. The genes are TRBV5-5 and TRBJ1-6; no clear D gene. CDR1 and CDR2 (germline): SGHKS, YYEKEE (reference sequence). The CDR3 sequence is 13 residues long. The V and J ends lost 0 bases and 7 bases respectively, with 5 bases between them. CDR3: CASSLAPNSPLHF. The CDR3 bases are TGTGCCAGCAGCTTGGCGCCGAATTCACCCCTCCACTTT. Complete variable domain (other parts from reference TRBV5-5 and TRBJ1-6): DAGVTQSPTHLIKTRGQQVTLRCSPISGHKSVSWYQQVLGQGPQFIFQYYEKEERGRGNFPDRFSARQFPNYSSELNVNALLLGDSALYLCASSLAPNSPLHFGNGTRLTVT.

This rearrangement joins TRBV15 to TRBJ2-7; possible D gene TRBD1, 5 bases. With 0 bases removed from V and 3 bases from J, the gap between germline ends came to 12 bases. CDR1 and CDR2 from the germline V gene are LNHNV and YYDKDF (reference sequence). The CDR3 length is 15 residues. CDR3 in DNA: TGTGCCACCAGCAGAGATTTTGGACAAGACTACGAGCAGTACGTC. It codes for CATSRDFGQDYEQYV.

This clonotype has just a few counts. The chain carries TRBV7-2 and TRBJ2-2; D not certain. Trimming removed 1 base at V and 0 bases at J, with 6 bases between. This CDR3 is built from 15 residues. Germline V gene data show CDR1 as SGHTA and CDR2 as FQGNSA. The CDR3 nucleotides read TGTGCCAGCAGCTTAGGTCCCTCGAACACCGGGGAGCTGTTTTTT. Translated, it gives CASSLGPSNTGELFF.

The J gene is TRBJ2-7, the V gene TRBV7-2, with D possibly TRBD2 on 6 matching bases. The germline V gene has CDR1 SGHTA and CDR2 FQGNSA. This CDR3 is 14 amino acids long. Trimming pared 5 bases from V and 3 bases from J, leaving 14 bases between. The CDR3, as DNA: TGTGCCAGCAGCAACCGGGACTGGGACTACGAGCAGTACTTC. Translated: CASSNRDWDYEQYF.

J is TRBJ1-4 and V is TRBV20-1; D unclear. The CDR3 sequence is 11 residues long. From germline, CDR1 is DFQATT and CDR2 SNEGSKA (reference sequence). Between the trimmed V and J ends, which lost 6 bases and 4 bases, there was a span of 6 bases. CDR3 bases: TGCAGTGCACGTTTTAATGAAAAACTGTTTTTT. Amino acids: CSARFNEKLFF.

This clonotype has more than one count but fewer than ten. The rearrangement uses TRBV12-5 and TRBJ1-2, with 9 bases lining up with TRBD1. Germline lookup yields CDR1 LGHNT and CDR2 FRNRAP. V gave up 2 bases and J gave up 6 bases; unmatched junction bases: 1. The CDR3 contains 13 residues. The CDR3 here is CASGLRTGDGYTF. The CDR3 DNA is TGTGCTAGTGGTTTGAGGACAGGGGATGGCTACACCTTC.

This clonotype showed up just a few times. This rearrangement joins TRBV12-3 or TRBV12-4 to TRBJ2-1; D is perhaps TRBD1 (6 bases). This CDR3 comprises 15 residues. The V end lost 1 base, the J end lost 9 bases, and 16 bases lay between the germline ends. The CDR3, as DNA: TGTGCCAGCAGTTTAGGACAGGCTGGGCCAATTGAGCAGTTCTTC. Amino acids: CASSLGQAGPIEQFF.

This clonotype was recorded a few times. The chain joins TRBV12-3 or TRBV12-4 to TRBJ2-5; D is possibly TRBD1 or TRBD2 (5 bases each). The ends were cut back, 1 base at V and 6 bases at J, with 12 bases in the middle. The CDR3 consists of 14 residues. The CDR3 region is CASSLGDGGKTQYF. The CDR3 DNA is TGTGCCAGCAGTTTAGGGGACGGTGGGAAGACCCAGTACTTC.

This clonotype was counted between two and nine times. The CDR3 spells CASSSVGGLRDTEAFF. The CDR3 DNA is TGTGCCAGCAGTTCCGTAGGGGGCCTGAGGGACACTGAAGCTTTCTTT. V is TRBV6-5 and J is TRBJ1-1; 7 bases align to TRBD1. CDR3 length: 16 amino acids. The germline CDR1 and CDR2 sequences are MNHEY and SVGAGI. Germline trimming cut 4 bases from V and 3 bases from J; bases unmatched to any gene: 11.

The chain has TRBV7-2 and TRBJ1-1, with 8 bases lining up with TRBD1. J lost 4 bases, V lost 2 bases, and 3 bases had no gene match. Looked up from germline, CDR1 is SGHTA and CDR2 is FQGNSA. The CDR3 totals 14 residues. CDR3 sequence reads: CASSLLQGATEAFF. The CDR3 DNA sequence: TGTGCCAGCAGCTTATTGCAGGGGGCCACTGAAGCTTTCTTT. The full variable domain, with the rest looked up from reference TRBV7-2 and TRBJ1-1, is GAGVSQSPSNKVTEKGKDVELRCDPISGHTALYWYRQSLGQGLEFLIYFQGNSAPDKSGLPSDRFSAERTGGSVSTLTIQRTQQEDSAVYLCASSLLQGATEAFFGQGTRLTVV.

The chain employs TRBV7-2 and TRBJ2-5; 8 bases agree with TRBD2. Germline CDR1 reads SGHTA; CDR2 reads FQGNSA. J gave up 5 bases and V 3 bases, and 2 bases lay outside the gene matches. CDR3 length equals 13 residues. In DNA form, the CDR3 reads TGTGCCAGCAGCTTTAGCGGGGCGGAGACCCAGTACTTC. It translates to CASSFSGAETQYF.

This chain connects TRBV21-1 to TRBJ2-2. TRBV21-1 represents a pseudogene. This CDR3 has 14 residues. DNA of the CDR3: TGTGCCAGCAGCAAATCGGGAGTCACCGGGGAGCTGTTTTTT. This encodes CASSKSGVTGELFF.

The rearrangement uses TRBV20-1 and TRBJ1-2; 7 positions match TRBD1. The germline gives CDR1 DFQATT, CDR2 SNEGSKA (reference sequence). This CDR3 has 13 amino acids. The CDR3 bases are TGCAGAGTACCCGACAGGGCTTTCTATGGCTACACCTTC. This codes for CRVPDRAFYGYTF.

CDR3: CASSRQGAGTEAFF. The CDR3 DNA follows: TGTGCCAGCAGCAGACAGGGGGCCGGCACTGAAGCTTTCTTT. The chain joins TRBV12-3 or TRBV12-4 to TRBJ1-1; TRBD1 agrees at 10 bases. The length of the CDR3 is 14 residues. V gave up 6 bases and J gave up 4 bases; unmatched junction bases: 5.

This clonotype appeared a few times. The CDR3 coding sequence is TGTGCCAGCAGCGCCTTGACGACAGCCACAGATACGCAGTATTTT. Translation gives CASSALTTATDTQYF. The V and J genes are TRBV7-8 and TRBJ2-3, with a tentative D call TRBD1 (5 bases). Germline V gene sequence: CDR1 SGHVS, CDR2 FQNEAQ. The CDR3 sequence is 15 residues long. The germline V and J ends were trimmed by 5 bases and 2 bases, with 14 bases remaining between them. Together with reference TRBV7-8 and TRBJ2-3, the CDR3 gives the full variable domain: GAGVSQSPRYKVAKRGQDVALRCDPISGHVSLFWYQQALGQGPEFLTYFQNEAQLDKSGLPSDRFFAERPEGSVSTLKIQRTQQEDSAVYLCASSALTTATDTQYFGPGTRLTVL.

V and J are TRBV20-1 and TRBJ2-7; TRBD1 agrees at 8 bases. J lost 2 bases, V lost 3 bases, and 0 bases had no gene match. The V gene's germline CDR1 is DFQATT and CDR2 SNEGSKA (reference sequence). CDR3 size: 12 residues. This chain's CDR3 is CSARDRAYEQYV. In DNA form, the CDR3 reads TGCAGTGCTAGGGACAGGGCCTACGAGCAGTACGTC.